This is a list of T cell receptor beta chains from one sample in a study of cytomegalovirus exposure and HLA in healthy donors. Data came from immunoSEQ multiplex PCR; TCRdb stores just in-frame clones and leaves some out. The table includes around 110,000 clones, around 80% detected once. Sequenced input: PBMCs. Receptors were obtained from a man aged 40-55 years in good health and CMV-seronegative. The CDR3 runs from the conserved cysteine through the conserved F or W. The order of the fields is J gene, V gene, D gene, CDR3 DNA, CDR3 protein. The D gene is left open where the match is weak.

TRBJ1-5,TRBV2,NA,TGTGCCAGCAGTGAAGCGCTTCGGAATCAGCCCCAGCATTTT,CASSEALRNQPQHF
TRBJ2-7,TRBV2,TRBD1,TGTGCCAGCAGTGGACCGACAGGGGGGCAATTCTACGAGCAGTACTTC,CASSGPTGGQFYEQYF
TRBJ2-7,TRBV10-3,TRBD1,TGTGCCATCAGTGACGGGACAGACCTCTACGAGCAGTACTTC,CAISDGTDLYEQYF
TRBJ1-2,TRBV7-9,NA,TGTGCCAGCAGCTTACTGGCATTCACGAACTATGGCTACACCTTC,CASSLLAFTNYGYTF
TRBJ2-1,TRBV4-1,TRBD1,TGCGCCAGCAGCCTCATATACCGCGGGACAGGGACCTACAATGAGCAGTTCTTC,CASSLIYRGTGTYNEQFF
TRBJ1-1,TRBV11-2,TRBD1,TGTGCCAGCAGTCCCCGACAGGGTCTAGCTGAAGCTTTCTTT,CASSPRQGLAEAFF
TRBJ1-5,TRBV6-5,NA,TGTGCCAGCAGTTACACGGTGGGCAATCAGCCCCAGCATTTT,CASSYTVGNQPQHF
TRBJ1-1,TRBV2,NA,TGTGCCAGCAGCCAAATTCAGGGGAGGGTGACATCTTTCTTT,CASSQIQGRVTSFF
TRBJ1-1,TRBV27,NA,TGTGCCAGCAGCCCAGGGAGGGGCACTGAAGCTTTCTTT,CASSPGRGTEAFF
TRBJ1-1,TRBV7-6,NA,TGTGCCAGCGGCTCCCGGGACACTGAAGCTTTCTTT,CASGSRDTEAFF
TRBJ2-3,TRBV5-1,TRBD2,TGCGCCAGCAGCTTGGAAACTAGCGGGGGGGCCACGCAGTATTTT,CASSLETSGGATQYF
TRBJ2-1,TRBV5-1,TRBD1,TGCGCCAGCAGCTTGTGGACAGGGCGCAATGAGCAGTTCTTC,CASSLWTGRNEQFF